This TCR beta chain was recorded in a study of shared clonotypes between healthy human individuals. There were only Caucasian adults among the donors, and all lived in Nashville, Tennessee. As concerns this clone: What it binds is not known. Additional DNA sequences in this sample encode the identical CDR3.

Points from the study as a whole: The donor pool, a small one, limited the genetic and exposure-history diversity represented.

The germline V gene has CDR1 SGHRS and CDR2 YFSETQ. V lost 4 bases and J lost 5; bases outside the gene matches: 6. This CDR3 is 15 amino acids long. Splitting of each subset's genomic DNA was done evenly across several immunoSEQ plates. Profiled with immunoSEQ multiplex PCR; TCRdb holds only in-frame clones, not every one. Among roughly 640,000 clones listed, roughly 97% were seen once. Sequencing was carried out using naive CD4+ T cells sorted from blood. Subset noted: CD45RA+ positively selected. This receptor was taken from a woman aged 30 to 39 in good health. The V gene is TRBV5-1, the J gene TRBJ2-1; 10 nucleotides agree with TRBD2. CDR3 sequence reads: CASSPGLAGDNEQFF. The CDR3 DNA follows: TGCGCCAGCAGCCCAGGGCTAGCGGGGGACAATGAGCAGTTCTTC. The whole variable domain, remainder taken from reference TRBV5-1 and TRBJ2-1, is KAGVTQTPRYLIKTRGQQVTLSCSPISGHRSVSWYQQTPGQGLQFLFEYFSETQRNKGNFPGRFSGRQFSNSRSEMNVSTLELGDSALYLCASSPGLAGDNEQFFGPGTRLTVL.